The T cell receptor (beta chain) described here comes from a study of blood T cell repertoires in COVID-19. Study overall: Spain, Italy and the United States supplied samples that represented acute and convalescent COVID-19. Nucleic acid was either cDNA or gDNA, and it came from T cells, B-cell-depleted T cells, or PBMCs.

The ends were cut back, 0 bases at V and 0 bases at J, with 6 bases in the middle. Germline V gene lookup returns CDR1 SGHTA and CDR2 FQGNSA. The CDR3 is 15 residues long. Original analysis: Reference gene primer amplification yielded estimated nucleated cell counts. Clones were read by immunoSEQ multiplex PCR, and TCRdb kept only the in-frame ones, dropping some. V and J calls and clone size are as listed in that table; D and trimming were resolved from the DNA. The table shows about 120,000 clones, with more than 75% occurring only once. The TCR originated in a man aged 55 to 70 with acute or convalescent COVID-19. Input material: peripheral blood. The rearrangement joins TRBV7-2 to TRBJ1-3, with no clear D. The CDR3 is CASSLAQNSGNTIYF. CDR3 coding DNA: TGTGCCAGCAGCTTAGCGCAGAACTCTGGAAACACCATATATTTT.